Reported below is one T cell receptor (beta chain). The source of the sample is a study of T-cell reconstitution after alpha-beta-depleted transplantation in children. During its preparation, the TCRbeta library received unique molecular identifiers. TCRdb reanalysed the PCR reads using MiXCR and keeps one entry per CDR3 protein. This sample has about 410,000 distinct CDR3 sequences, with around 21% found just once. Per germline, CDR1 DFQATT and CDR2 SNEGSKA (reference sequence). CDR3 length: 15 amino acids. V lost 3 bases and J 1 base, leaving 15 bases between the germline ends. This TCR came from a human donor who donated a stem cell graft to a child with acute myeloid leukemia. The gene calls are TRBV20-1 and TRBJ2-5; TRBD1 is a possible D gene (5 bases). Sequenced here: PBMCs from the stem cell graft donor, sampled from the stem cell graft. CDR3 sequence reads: CSASSRQGLQETQYF. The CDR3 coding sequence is TGCAGTGCTAGTTCCCGGCAGGGTCTCCAAGAGACCCAGTACTTC.